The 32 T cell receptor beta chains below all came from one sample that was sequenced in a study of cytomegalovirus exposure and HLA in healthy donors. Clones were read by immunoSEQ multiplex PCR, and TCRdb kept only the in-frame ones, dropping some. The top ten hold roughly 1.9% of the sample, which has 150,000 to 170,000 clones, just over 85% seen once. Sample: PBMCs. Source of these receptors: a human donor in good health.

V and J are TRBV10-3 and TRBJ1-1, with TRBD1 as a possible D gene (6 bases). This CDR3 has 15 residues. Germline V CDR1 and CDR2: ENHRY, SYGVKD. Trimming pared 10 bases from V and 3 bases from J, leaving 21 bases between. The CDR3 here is CATHPLGGGHTEAFF. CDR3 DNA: TGTGCCACGCATCCACTAGGGGGAGGGCACACTGAAGCTTTCTTT.

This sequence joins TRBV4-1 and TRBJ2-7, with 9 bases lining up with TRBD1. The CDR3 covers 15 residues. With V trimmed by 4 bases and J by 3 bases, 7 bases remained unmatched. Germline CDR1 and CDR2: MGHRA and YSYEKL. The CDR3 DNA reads TGCGCCAGCAGCCGTGGACAGGGGCCCGACTACGAGCAGTACTTC. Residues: CASSRGQGPDYEQYF.

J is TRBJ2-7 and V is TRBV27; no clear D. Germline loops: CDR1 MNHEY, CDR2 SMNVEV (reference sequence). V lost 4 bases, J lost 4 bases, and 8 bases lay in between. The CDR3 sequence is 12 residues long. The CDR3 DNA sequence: TGTGCCAGCAGTTCCAGCGCTTACGAGCAGTACTTC. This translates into CASSSSAYEQYF.

The CDR3 DNA sequence: TGTGCCAGTAGTATACCGGGACAGGGGACCGATGGCTACACCTTC. The encoded protein is CASSIPGQGTDGYTF. V gene TRBV19 combines with J gene TRBJ1-2; 10 nucleotides match TRBD1. J lost 6 bases, V lost 2 bases, and 6 bases had no gene match. The CDR3 sequence is 15 residues long. Germline V gene sequence: CDR1 LNHDA, CDR2 SQIVND (reference sequence).

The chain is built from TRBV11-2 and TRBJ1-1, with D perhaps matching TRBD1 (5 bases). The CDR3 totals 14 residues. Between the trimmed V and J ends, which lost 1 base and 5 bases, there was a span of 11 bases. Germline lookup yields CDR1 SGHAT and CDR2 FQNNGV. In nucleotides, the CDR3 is TGTGCCAGCAGCTTAGGGCTAGGGGTTACTGAAGCTTTCTTT. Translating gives CASSLGLGVTEAFF.

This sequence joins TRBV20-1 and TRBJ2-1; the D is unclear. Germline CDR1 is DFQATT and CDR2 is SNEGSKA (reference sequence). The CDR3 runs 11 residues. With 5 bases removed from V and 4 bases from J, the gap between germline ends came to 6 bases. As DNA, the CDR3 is TGCAGTGCTTCAGGATACAATGAGCAGTTCTTC. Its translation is CSASGYNEQFF.

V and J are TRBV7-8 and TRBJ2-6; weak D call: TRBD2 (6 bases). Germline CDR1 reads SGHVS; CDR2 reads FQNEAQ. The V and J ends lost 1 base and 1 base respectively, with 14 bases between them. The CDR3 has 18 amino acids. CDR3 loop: CASSLGRAGASGANVLTF. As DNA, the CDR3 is TGTGCCAGCAGCTTAGGGAGGGCCGGGGCTTCTGGGGCCAACGTCCTGACTTTC.

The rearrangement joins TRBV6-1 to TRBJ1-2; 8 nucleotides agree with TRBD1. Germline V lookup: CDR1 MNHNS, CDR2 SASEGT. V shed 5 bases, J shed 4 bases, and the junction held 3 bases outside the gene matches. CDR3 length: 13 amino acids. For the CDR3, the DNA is TGTGCCAGCAGTTCGACAGGGGTCTATGGCTACACCTTC. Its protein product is CASSSTGVYGYTF.

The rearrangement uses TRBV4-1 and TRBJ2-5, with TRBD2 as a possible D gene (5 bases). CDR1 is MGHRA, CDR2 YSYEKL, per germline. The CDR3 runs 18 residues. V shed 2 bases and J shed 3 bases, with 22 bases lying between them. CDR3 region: CASSQLPKPPGYKETQYF. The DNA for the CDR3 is TGCGCCAGCAGCCAATTACCCAAACCACCGGGATACAAAGAGACCCAGTACTTC.

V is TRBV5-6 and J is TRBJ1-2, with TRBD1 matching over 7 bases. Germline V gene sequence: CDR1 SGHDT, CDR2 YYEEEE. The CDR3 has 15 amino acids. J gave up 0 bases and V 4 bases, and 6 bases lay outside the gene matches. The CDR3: CASSPGRGTNYGYTF. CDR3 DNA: TGTGCCAGCAGCCCGGGCAGGGGGACTAACTATGGCTACACCTTC.

The CDR3 region is CASSPDGVTQFF. CDR3 nucleotide sequence: TGTGCCAGCAGCCCAGACGGGGTCACGCAGTTCTTC. The gene calls are TRBV11-2 and TRBJ2-1; D is possibly TRBD2 (5 bases). Germline lookup yields CDR1 SGHAT and CDR2 FQNNGV. The CDR3 totals 12 residues. V was shortened by 5 bases and J by 12 bases, with 14 bases between the two germline ends.

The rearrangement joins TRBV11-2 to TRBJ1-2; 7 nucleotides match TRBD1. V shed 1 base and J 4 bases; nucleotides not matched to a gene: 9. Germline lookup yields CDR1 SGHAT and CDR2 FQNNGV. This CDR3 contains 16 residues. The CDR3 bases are TGTGCCAGCAGCTTAGGTCCCCAGGGGGGAATCTATGGCTACACCTTC. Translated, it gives CASSLGPQGGIYGYTF.

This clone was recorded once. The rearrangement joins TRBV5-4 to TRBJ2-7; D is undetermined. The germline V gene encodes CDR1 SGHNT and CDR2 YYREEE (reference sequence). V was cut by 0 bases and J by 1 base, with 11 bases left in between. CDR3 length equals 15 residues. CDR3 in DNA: TGTGCCAGCAGCTTGGGAATCGGGTTATCCTACGAGCAGTACTTC. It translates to CASSLGIGLSYEQYF.

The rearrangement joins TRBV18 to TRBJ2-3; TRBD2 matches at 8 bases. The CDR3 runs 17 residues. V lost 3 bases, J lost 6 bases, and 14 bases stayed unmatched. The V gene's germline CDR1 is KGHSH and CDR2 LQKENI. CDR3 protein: CASSPLTGTRVPDTQYF. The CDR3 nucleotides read TGTGCCAGCTCACCTCTCACCGGGACTAGAGTCCCGGATACGCAGTATTTT.

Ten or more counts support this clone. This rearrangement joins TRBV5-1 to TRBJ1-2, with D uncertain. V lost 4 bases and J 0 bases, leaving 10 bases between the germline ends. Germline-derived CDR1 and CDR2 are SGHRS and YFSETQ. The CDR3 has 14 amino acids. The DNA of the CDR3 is TGCGCCAGCAGCGTCAGTGCTTCTAACTATGGCTACACCTTC. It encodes CASSVSASNYGYTF.

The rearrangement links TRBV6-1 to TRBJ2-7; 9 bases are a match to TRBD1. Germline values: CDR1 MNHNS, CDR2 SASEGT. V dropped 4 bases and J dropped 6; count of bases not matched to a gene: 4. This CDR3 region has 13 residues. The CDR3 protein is CASSVGQGSEQYF. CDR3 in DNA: TGTGCCAGCAGTGTGGGACAGGGATCCGAGCAGTACTTC.

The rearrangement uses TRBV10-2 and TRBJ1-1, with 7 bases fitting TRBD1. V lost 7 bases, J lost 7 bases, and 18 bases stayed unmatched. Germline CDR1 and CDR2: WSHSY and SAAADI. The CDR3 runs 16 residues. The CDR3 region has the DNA TGCGCCAGCAATTCACGTCGGGGGACAGACCTGAGTGAAGCTTTCTTT. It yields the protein CASNSRRGTDLSEAFF.

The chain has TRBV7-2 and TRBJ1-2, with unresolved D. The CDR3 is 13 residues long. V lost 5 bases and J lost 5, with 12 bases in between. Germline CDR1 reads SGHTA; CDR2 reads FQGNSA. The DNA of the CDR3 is TGTGCCAGCAGCCCCCGCAGAGGGTATGGCTACACCTTC. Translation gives CASSPRRGYGYTF.

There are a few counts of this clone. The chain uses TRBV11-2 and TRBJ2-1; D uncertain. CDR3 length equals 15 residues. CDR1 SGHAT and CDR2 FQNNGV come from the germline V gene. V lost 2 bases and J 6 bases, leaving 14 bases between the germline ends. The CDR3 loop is CASSLSPSPGNEQFF. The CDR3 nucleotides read TGTGCCAGCAGCTTAAGTCCTTCCCCAGGCAATGAGCAGTTCTTC.

DNA of the CDR3: TGTGCCAGCAGCCGACAGGTTATGAACACTGAAGCTTTCTTT. This codes for CASSRQVMNTEAFF. The chain joins TRBV14 to TRBJ1-1; tentative D call: TRBD1 (6 bases). Germline V lookup: CDR1 SGHDN, CDR2 FVKESK. Between the trimmed V and J ends, which lost 4 bases and 0 bases, there was a span of 9 bases. This CDR3 is 14 amino acids long.

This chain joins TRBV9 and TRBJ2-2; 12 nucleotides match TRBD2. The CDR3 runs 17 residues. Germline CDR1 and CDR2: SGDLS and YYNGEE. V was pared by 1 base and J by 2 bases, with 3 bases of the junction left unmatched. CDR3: CASSVSGLAGNTGELFF. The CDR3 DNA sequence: TGTGCCAGCAGCGTATCTGGACTAGCGGGAAACACCGGGGAGCTGTTTTTT.

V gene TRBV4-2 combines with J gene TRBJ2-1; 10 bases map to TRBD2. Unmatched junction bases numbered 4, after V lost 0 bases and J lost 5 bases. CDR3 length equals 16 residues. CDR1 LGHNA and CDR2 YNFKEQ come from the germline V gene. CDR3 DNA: TGTGCCAGCAGCCAAGATAGCGGGAGGACGGACAATGAGCAGTTCTTC. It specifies CASSQDSGRTDNEQFF.

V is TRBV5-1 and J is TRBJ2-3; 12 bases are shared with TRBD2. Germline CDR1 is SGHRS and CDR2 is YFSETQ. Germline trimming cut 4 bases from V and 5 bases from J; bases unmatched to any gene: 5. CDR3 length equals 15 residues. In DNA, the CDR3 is TGCGCCAGCAGCACCCGACTAGCGGGAGAAGATACGCAGTATTTT. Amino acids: CASSTRLAGEDTQYF. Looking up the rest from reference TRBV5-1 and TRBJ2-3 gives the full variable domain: KAGVTQTPRYLIKTRGQQVTLSCSPISGHRSVSWYQQTPGQGLQFLFEYFSETQRNKGNFPGRFSGRQFSNSRSEMNVSTLELGDSALYLCASSTRLAGEDTQYFGPGTRLTVL.

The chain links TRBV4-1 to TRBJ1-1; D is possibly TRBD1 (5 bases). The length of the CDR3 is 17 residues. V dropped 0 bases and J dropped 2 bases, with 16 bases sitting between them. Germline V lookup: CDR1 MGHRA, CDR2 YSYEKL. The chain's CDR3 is CASSQDAPGLINTEAFF. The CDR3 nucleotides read TGCGCCAGCAGCCAAGACGCGCCGGGACTCATAAACACTGAAGCTTTCTTT.

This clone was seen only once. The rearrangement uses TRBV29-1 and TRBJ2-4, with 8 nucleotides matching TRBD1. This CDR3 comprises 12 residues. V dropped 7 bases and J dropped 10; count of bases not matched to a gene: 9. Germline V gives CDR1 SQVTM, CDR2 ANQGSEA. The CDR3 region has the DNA TGCAGCGCCTTTGACAGGGGAGAAATTCAGTACTTC. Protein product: CSAFDRGEIQYF.

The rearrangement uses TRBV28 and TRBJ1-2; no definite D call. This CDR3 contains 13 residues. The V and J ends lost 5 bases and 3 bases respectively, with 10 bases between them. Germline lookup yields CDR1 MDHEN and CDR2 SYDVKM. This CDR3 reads CASSRPGDYGYTF. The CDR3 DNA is TGTGCCAGCAGTCGACCGGGAGACTATGGCTACACCTTC.

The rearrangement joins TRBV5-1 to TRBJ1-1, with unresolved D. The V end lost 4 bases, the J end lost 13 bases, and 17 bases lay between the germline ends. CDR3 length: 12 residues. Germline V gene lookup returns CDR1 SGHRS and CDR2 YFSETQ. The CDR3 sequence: CASSGPREIFFF. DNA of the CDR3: TGCGCCAGCAGCGGGCCGCGCGAAATTTTTTTCTTT.

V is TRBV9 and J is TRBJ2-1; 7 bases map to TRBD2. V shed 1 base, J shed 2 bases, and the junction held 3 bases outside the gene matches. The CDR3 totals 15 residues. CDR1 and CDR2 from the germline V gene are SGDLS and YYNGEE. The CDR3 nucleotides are TGTGCCAGCAGCGTAAGCGGGGTCCCCTACAATGAGCAGTTCTTC. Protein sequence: CASSVSGVPYNEQFF.

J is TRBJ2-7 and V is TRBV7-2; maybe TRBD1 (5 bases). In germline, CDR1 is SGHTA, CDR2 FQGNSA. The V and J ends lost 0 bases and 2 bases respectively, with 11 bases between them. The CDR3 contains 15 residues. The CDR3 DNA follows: TGTGCCAGCAGCTTAGCGGGGCAGGGAACCTACGAGCAGTACTTC. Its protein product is CASSLAGQGTYEQYF.

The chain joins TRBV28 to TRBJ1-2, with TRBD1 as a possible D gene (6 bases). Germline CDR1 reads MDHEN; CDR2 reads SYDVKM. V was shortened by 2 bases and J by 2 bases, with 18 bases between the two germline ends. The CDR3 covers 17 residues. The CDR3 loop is CASSLPLPLDSNYGYTF. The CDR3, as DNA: TGTGCCAGCAGTTTACCCCTACCCCTGGACAGCAACTATGGCTACACCTTC.

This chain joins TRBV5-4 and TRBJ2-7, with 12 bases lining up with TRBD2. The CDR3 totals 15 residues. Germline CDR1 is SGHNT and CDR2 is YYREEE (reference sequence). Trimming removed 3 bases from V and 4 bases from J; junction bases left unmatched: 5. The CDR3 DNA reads TGTGCCAGCAGCTCCGGGACTAGCGGGCAGTACGAGCAGTACTTC. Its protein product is CASSSGTSGQYEQYF.

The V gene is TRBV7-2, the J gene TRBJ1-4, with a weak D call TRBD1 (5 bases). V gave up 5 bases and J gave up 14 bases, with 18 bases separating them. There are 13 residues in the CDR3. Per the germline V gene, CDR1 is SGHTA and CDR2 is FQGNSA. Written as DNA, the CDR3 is TGTGCCAGCAGCCCGGGACTTCGGGAATCGCTGTTTTTT. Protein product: CASSPGLRESLFF.